Listed below are T cell receptor beta chains from one sample, sequenced in a study of beta chain features in type 1 diabetes. Repertoires were generated with immunoSEQ multiplex PCR, while TCRdb's copy carries only in-frame clones and drops some. The sample has just over 600,000 clones, 15% to 18% seen once; the top ten hold about 0.086%. The sequenced sample consisted of naive CD4+ T cells from blood. All receptors come from a young man in good health. Both conserved end residues are trimmed from each CDR3.

v_call cdr3_aa
TRBV28 ASILQGYNEQF
TRBV7-2 ASSLVGTSYEQY
TRBV18 ASSHTDRGLNEQF
TRBV27 ASGHRVLNTEAF
TRBV30 AFTEQGAVTEAF
TRBV11-3 ASSPTVQETQY
TRBV6-5 ASSYRAENIQY
TRBV18 ASSPMGGTSPQH
TRBV28 ASSLGGQPNTEAF
TRBV5-4 ASSLVGTNTEAF
TRBV20-1 SAREAYGYT
TRBV28 ASSQYRDESLQY
TRBV28 ASSRMRGQGGPETQY